The rows below give T cell receptor beta chains drawn from one sample of a study of CD8+CD57+ T cells in acquired aplastic anemia. In TCRdb, the reads were re-called with MiXCR into one record per CDR3 protein. The sample includes fewer than 250,000 distinct CDR3 sequences, about half of them seen just once. The specimen was sorted CD4+, CD8+, or CD8+CD57+ T cells (not recorded which) from PBMCs. The receptors here all came from a human donor with aplastic anemia. CDR3s include the opening cysteine and the closing phenylalanine or tryptophan. A D gene is named only where the DNA matches it firmly. The listing skips clone size in some rows; elsewhere it reads once, few, many or a size class.

J	size	V	D	DNA	CDR3
TRBJ1-1	.	TRBV7-9	TRBD1	TGTGCCAGCAGCTTCCGGACAGGGCTAAACACTGAAGCTTTCTTT	CASSFRTGLNTEAFF
TRBJ2-7	.	TRBV24-1	TRBD1	TGTGCCACCAGTGATTTTGGCAGGACAGGGGGCTACGAGCAGTACTTC	CATSDFGRTGGYEQYF
TRBJ1-2	.	TRBV20-1	TRBD1	TGCAGTGCTAGAGAGCCGGGACAGGCCTTTGAGGGCTACACCTTC	CSAREPGQAFEGYTF
TRBJ2-1	.	TRBV9	TRBD1	TGTGCCAGCAGCGTAGACGGACAGGGGCATGAGCAGTTCTTC	CASSVDGQGHEQFF
TRBJ2-1	.	TRBV7-9	.	TGTGCCAGCAGCTTAGGGGGGTGGGGTCACAATGAGCAGTTCTTC	CASSLGGWGHNEQFF
TRBJ1-1	many	TRBV5-1	.	TGCGCCAGCAGCGGCCGCCAGGGTAGTTGGGGGAACACTGAAGCTTTCTTT	CASSGRQGSWGNTEAFF
TRBJ1-6	many	TRBV6-5	.	TGTGCCAGCCATCGACCAGGATTTAATTCACCCCTCCACTTT	CASHRPGFNSPLHF
TRBJ1-5	.	TRBV6-2/TRBV6-3	.	TGTGCCAGCAGTTACGGGGTTAGCAATCAGCCCCAGCATTTT	CASSYGVSNQPQHF
TRBJ1-2	.	TRBV12-3/TRBV12-4	TRBD1	TGTGCCAGCAGTTCTCAGGGGGCGGGGAACTATGGCCACACCTTC	CASSSQGAGNYGHTF
TRBJ2-2	.	TRBV19	.	TGTGCCAGTAGGCAGCGTCGGGAGCTGTTTTTT	CASRQRRELFF
TRBJ2-7	few	TRBV7-8	.	TGTGCCAGCAGCCACGGGACTCGAACCTACGAGCAGTACTTC	CASSHGTRTYEQYF
TRBJ1-4	many	TRBV3-1	TRBD1	TGTGCCAGCAGCCAAGTTGGGACAGGGGATATTATGTTTTTT	CASSQVGTGDIMFF
TRBJ2-5	.	TRBV7-4	.	TGTGCCAGCAGCTTTAGGTCCCGGAGCCAAGAGACCCAGTACTTC	CASSFRSRSQETQYF
TRBJ2-7	many	TRBV5-1	.	TGCGCCAGCAGCTTAGGCAGGAGCTCCTACGAGCAGTACTTC	CASSLGRSSYEQYF
TRBJ1-2	.	TRBV19	TRBD1	TGTGCCAGTAGAAGACAGGGGTTGGCTGGCTACACCTTC	CASRRQGLAGYTF
TRBJ2-3	few	TRBV5-1	.	TGCGCCAGCAGCTTGAGTGGAGGGGTAGGCATTGATACGCAGTATTTT	CASSLSGGVGIDTQYF
TRBJ1-1	.	TRBV20-1	.	TGCAGTGCCACCACCGGGACTCCTGAGAACACTGAAGCTTTCTTT	CSATTGTPENTEAFF
TRBJ1-2	few	TRBV19	TRBD1	TGTGCCAGTAGTGGGACGGGACAGGGTGGAGGCTACACCTTC	CASSGTGQGGGYTF
TRBJ2-2	.	TRBV2	.	TGTGCCAGCAGTAGAGGGTGGCACACCGGGGAGCTGTTTTTT	CASSRGWHTGELFF
TRBJ2-7	many	TRBV12-3/TRBV12-4	TRBD1	TGTGCCAGCAGTTTCCAACTGGCGAAGGGGGCGGAGGAGCAGTACTTC	CASSFQLAKGAEEQYF
TRBJ1-2	many	TRBV5-5	.	TGTGCCAGCAGCACCCTCGGACAGAACGTCCCGTATGGCTACACCTTC	CASSTLGQNVPYGYTF
TRBJ2-5	.	TRBV27	TRBD2	TGTGCCAGCAGTTCGGGCGGGAGGCCTCAAGAGACCCAGTACTTC	CASSSGGRPQETQYF
TRBJ1-4	.	TRBV11-2	.	TGTGCCAGCAGCTTAGGGGGGGGCCGTGAAAAACTGTTTTTT	CASSLGGGREKLFF
TRBJ1-3	few	TRBV6-6	TRBD1	TGTGCCAGCAGTTACTCGACAGGGGGCTTTTCTGGAAACACCATATATTTT	CASSYSTGGFSGNTIYF
TRBJ2-2	many	TRBV11-3	.	TGTGCCAGCAGCTTCGACCTTGACGGTGACACCGGGGAGCTGTTTTTT	CASSFDLDGDTGELFF
TRBJ1-2	.	TRBV20-1	.	TGCAGTGCAGGAGACAGGTACTATGGCTACACCTTC	CSAGDRYYGYTF
TRBJ2-5	many	TRBV7-6	TRBD2	TGTGCCAGCAGCCGGGGGGGGGGAGAGACCCAGTACTTC	CASSRGGGETQYF
TRBJ1-5	.	TRBV2	.	TGTGCCAGCAAGTCAGAGGGTCAGCCCCAGCATTTT	CASKSEGQPQHF
TRBJ1-1	.	TRBV15	.	TGTGCCACCAGCCCGACAGTTTTCACTGAAGCTTTCTTT	CATSPTVFTEAFF
TRBJ2-2	many	TRBV28	.	TGTGCCAGCAGTGGGGGCAGGGTGACCACCGGGGAGCTGTTTTTT	CASSGGRVTTGELFF
TRBJ2-7	many	TRBV20-1	.	TGCAGTGCTAGAGATCCTTTGGCGGGCTACGAGCAGTACTTC	CSARDPLAGYEQYF
TRBJ1-4	many	TRBV19	.	TGTGCCAGTACCCCGCGCTTAGGGGCGGCGAATGAAAAACTGTTTTTT	CASTPRLGAANEKLFF
TRBJ2-1	.	TRBV7-9	TRBD1	TGTGCCAGCAGCTTAGCAGGAACGACGGGGACAGAGGGGGCGTTCTTC	CASSLAGTTGTEGAFF
TRBJ2-1	many	TRBV10-2	TRBD2	TGCGCCAGCCTGACTAGCGGGGGGGCCCTAGAGCAGTTCTTC	CASLTSGGALEQFF
TRBJ2-7	many	TRBV5-1	.	TGCGCCAGCAGCTTGGGACTAGGGACCTACGAGCAGTACTTC	CASSLGLGTYEQYF
TRBJ2-3	.	TRBV20-1	TRBD2	TGCAGTGCGACCGGGACTAAAAACACAGATACGCAGTATTTT	CSATGTKNTDTQYF
TRBJ2-3	.	TRBV3-1	TRBD2	TGTGCCAGCAGCCAGACCACTAGCGGGTTCAGGGATACGCAGTATTTT	CASSQTTSGFRDTQYF
TRBJ1-1	.	TRBV25-1	.	TGTGCCAGCAGTGAATTAGGTGATAGCTCTGAAGCTTTCTTT	CASSELGDSSEAFF
TRBJ1-3	many	TRBV20-1	.	TGCAGTGCTAGAATATCTGGAAACACCATATATTTT	CSARISGNTIYF
TRBJ1-1	few	TRBV5-5	.	TGTGCCAGCAGCTTGTTTGGGGAAAACACTGAAGCTTTCTTT	CASSLFGENTEAFF
TRBJ1-1	.	TRBV6-5	.	TGTGCCAGCAGCGATTTACCCTATGGCGTTCAGGGTGAAGCTTTCTTT	CASSDLPYGVQGEAFF
TRBJ2-1	.	TRBV30	.	TGTACCTGGGGTTTGCTCAATGAGCAGTTCTTC	CTWGLLNEQFF
TRBJ2-5	many	TRBV6-5	.	TGTGCCAGCAGTTACGACCTAGCCGGGCACCAAGAGACCCAGTACTTC	CASSYDLAGHQETQYF
TRBJ1-1	.	TRBV9	TRBD1	TGTGCCAGCAGCTTCACCCTCCGGACAGGGAACGCTGAAGCTTTCTTT	CASSFTLRTGNAEAFF
TRBJ1-5	.	TRBV20-1	TRBD1	TGCAGTGCTTCCCAGGGGGGTGAGCAGGAGGACAAGCAGCATTTT	CSASQGGEQEDKQHF
TRBJ2-5	.	TRBV9	TRBD1	TGTGCCAGCAGCGGGACAGGCGGGGAGACCCAGTACTTC	CASSGTGGETQYF
TRBJ1-1	.	TRBV7-3	.	TGTGCCAGCAGCTTACTCGGGAACATGAACACTGAAGCTTTCTTT	CASSLLGNMNTEAFF
TRBJ2-3	.	TRBV2	TRBD1	TGTGCCAGCAGTCCCCCGGGACAGGGAATAGATACGCAGTATTTT	CASSPPGQGIDTQYF
TRBJ2-1	.	TRBV5-1	.	TGCGCCAGCAGCTTGGAAGGGGGGAGAGGACAGTTCTTC	CASSLEGGRGQFF
TRBJ2-2	.	TRBV20-1	TRBD1	TGCAGTGCTAGAGATCCCCGGACAGGGGAAACCGGGGAGCTGTTTTTT	CSARDPRTGETGELFF
TRBJ2-7	many	TRBV12-3/TRBV12-4	.	TGTGCCAGCAGTTTATGGGGTTCCTACGAGCAGTACTTC	CASSLWGSYEQYF
TRBJ2-7	.	TRBV7-9	.	TGTGCCAGCAGCCCCCAAGTGGGGCTCGGGACCTACGAGCAGTACTTC	CASSPQVGLGTYEQYF
TRBJ1-5	many	TRBV6-6	.	TGTGCCAGCAGTGGACAAGACAATCAGCCCCAGCATTTT	CASSGQDNQPQHF